Listed below are T cell receptor beta chains from one sample, sequenced in a study of post-analysis software for immune sequencing data. TCRdb ran MiXCR on the PCR reads and lists one entry per CDR3 protein. Here the sample spans some 890,000 distinct CDR3 sequences, roughly half being singletons. Material: blood. Source of these receptors: a girl between 5 and 17 years old with multiple sclerosis. Each CDR3 is given with its conserved first and last residue. Each record gives: CDR3 protein, CDR3 DNA, J gene, D gene, V gene, clone size. The D gene is left open where the match is weak. Clone sizes are given selectively: once, few, many, or a class where the clone is expanded.

CDR3: CAISQTTGYYEQYF
DNA: TGTGCCATCAGCCAAACGACAGGGTACTACGAGCAGTACTTC
J: TRBJ2-7
D: TRBD1
V: TRBV10-3
size: NA

CDR3: CASSQRTNAGGVYNEQFF
DNA: TGTGCCAGCAGCCAACGTACTAATGCGGGAGGGGTCTACAATGAGCAGTTCTTC
J: TRBJ2-1
D: TRBD2
V: TRBV14
size: NA

CDR3: CSAGGTGSSGANVLTF
DNA: TGCAGTGCTGGTGGGACAGGTAGCTCTGGGGCCAACGTCCTGACTTTC
J: TRBJ2-6
D: TRBD1
V: TRBV20-1
size: NA

CDR3: CASSSRRLAGDADTQYF
DNA: TGTGCCAGCAGTTCCCGCCGGCTAGCGGGGGATGCAGATACGCAGTATTTT
J: TRBJ2-3
D: TRBD2
V: TRBV12-3/TRBV12-4
size: few

CDR3: CASRGSTGLYGYTF
DNA: TGTGCCAGCAGAGGATCAACAGGACTCTATGGCTACACCTTC
J: TRBJ1-2
D: NA
V: TRBV2
size: NA

CDR3: CSARDFRAPEAFF
DNA: TGCAGTGCTAGAGACTTCAGGGCCCCTGAAGCTTTCTTT
J: TRBJ1-1
D: NA
V: TRBV20-1
size: NA

CDR3: CSAEKGGNSNQPQHF
DNA: TGCAGTGCGGAAAAGGGCGGGAATAGCAATCAGCCCCAGCATTTT
J: TRBJ1-5
D: NA
V: TRBV20-1
size: once

CDR3: CASSLGGMRGGSPLHF
DNA: TGTGCCAGCAGTTTAGGGGGCATGAGGGGCGGCTCACCCCTCCACTTT
J: TRBJ1-6
D: NA
V: TRBV28
size: NA

CDR3: CSGVKNSYEQYF
DNA: TGCAGTGGGGTAAAGAACTCCTACGAGCAGTACTTC
J: TRBJ2-7
D: NA
V: TRBV20-1
size: few

CDR3: CASSLMMGGETQYF
DNA: TGTGCCAGCAGCTTAATGATGGGGGGGGAGACCCAGTACTTC
J: TRBJ2-5
D: TRBD2
V: TRBV7-6
size: NA

CDR3: CASSSRTFHEQFF
DNA: TGTGCCAGCAGCTCGCGTACTTTCCATGAGCAGTTCTTC
J: TRBJ2-1
D: NA
V: TRBV7-9
size: NA

CDR3: CASTGGSSEQYF
DNA: TGTGCCAGCACCGGGGGGAGCTCCGAGCAGTACTTC
J: TRBJ2-7
D: TRBD2
V: TRBV28
size: NA

CDR3: CASSQSQGAQTLYGYTF
DNA: TGTGCCAGCAGCCAAAGCCAGGGGGCTCAAACTCTCTATGGCTACACCTTC
J: TRBJ1-2
D: TRBD1
V: TRBV14
size: few

CDR3: CATSRGRGLGGEQFF
DNA: TGTGCCACCAGCAGAGGAAGGGGGCTTGGGGGTGAGCAGTTCTTC
J: TRBJ2-1
D: TRBD1
V: TRBV15
size: NA

CDR3: CASSYGGGGEETQYF
DNA: TGTGCCAGCAGTTACGGAGGCGGGGGTGAAGAGACCCAGTACTTC
J: TRBJ2-5
D: TRBD2
V: TRBV6-6
size: NA

CDR3: CASSEAARGGLETQYF
DNA: TGTGCCAGCAGTGAAGCCGCGCGGGGGGGCCTGGAGACCCAGTACTTC
J: TRBJ2-5
D: TRBD2
V: TRBV2
size: NA

CDR3: CASSQTAYNSPLHF
DNA: TGTGCCAGCAGCCAGACGGCGTATAATTCACCCCTCCACTTT
J: TRBJ1-6
D: NA
V: TRBV6-5
size: few

CDR3: CSGSPQGQETQYF
DNA: TGCAGCGGGAGCCCCCAGGGCCAAGAGACCCAGTACTTC
J: TRBJ2-5
D: NA
V: TRBV29-1
size: NA

CDR3: CSARDPSGRYEQFF
DNA: TGCAGTGCTAGAGACCCTAGCGGGAGATATGAGCAGTTCTTC
J: TRBJ2-1
D: TRBD2
V: TRBV20-1
size: few

CDR3: CASSLMTSGREQYF
DNA: TGCGCCAGCAGCTTGATGACTAGCGGGAGAGAGCAGTATTTT
J: TRBJ2-3
D: TRBD2
V: TRBV5-1
size: NA

CDR3: CSVTDGSYEQYF
DNA: TGCAGCGTGACAGACGGTTCCTACGAGCAGTACTTC
J: TRBJ2-7
D: NA
V: TRBV29-1
size: NA